The 31 T cell receptor beta chains listed next were all sequenced from one sample in a study of cytomegalovirus exposure and HLA in healthy donors. PCR primers comprised 60 Vbeta and 13 Jbeta primers. The data were produced by immunoSEQ multiplex PCR, yet TCRdb's version contains in-frame clones alone and is incomplete. The sample holds about 90,000 clones; around 69% are singletons and the top ten take roughly 19%. Sequences were obtained from PBMCs. The source of these receptors is a woman in her fifties or sixties in good health and CMV-seropositive.

CDR3 nucleotides: TGCGCCAGCAGTGAGTCGGGCAGCACTGAAGCTTTCTTT. The encoded protein is CASSESGSTEAFF. This rearrangement joins TRBV10-1 to TRBJ1-1; D remains ambiguous. The CDR3 is 13 amino acids. CDR1 and CDR2 from the germline V gene are WNHNN and SYGVQD (reference sequence). Between the trimmed V and J ends, which lost 0 bases and 4 bases, there was a span of 6 bases.

This chain connects TRBV11-1 to TRBJ2-5; 11 bases fit TRBD2. With 4 bases clipped from V and 6 bases from J, the junction kept 13 bases outside the gene matches. The CDR3 extends over 17 amino acids. In germline, CDR1 is SGHAT, CDR2 FQDESV (reference sequence). The CDR3 DNA sequence: TGTGCCAGCAGCTCCCCAGTAGCGGGAGGGCTTGTGAAGACCCAGTACTTC. Translation gives CASSSPVAGGLVKTQYF. The complete variable domain, with remaining parts taken from reference TRBV11-1 and TRBJ2-5, reads EAEVAQSPRYKITEKSQAVAFWCDPISGHATLYWYRQILGQGPELLVQFQDESVVDDSQLPKDRFSAERLKGVDSTLKIQPAELGDSAMYLCASSSPVAGGLVKTQYFGPGTRLLVL.

The chain has TRBV6-1 and TRBJ1-2, with a possible D match to TRBD1 (6 bases). V shed 6 bases and J shed 7 bases, with 9 bases lying between them. The CDR3 has 11 residues. Germline V gives CDR1 MNHNS, CDR2 SASEGT. CDR3 sequence (DNA): TGTGCCAGCAGCCGACAGGCTGGCTACACCTTC. This encodes CASSRQAGYTF.

This rearrangement joins TRBV7-3 to TRBJ1-2; unclear D gene. Germline CDR1 is SGHTA and CDR2 is FQGTGA. The CDR3 runs 15 residues. V gave up 2 bases and J gave up 3 bases, with 13 bases separating them. The CDR3 sequence is CASSLDPGGDYGYTF. CDR3 DNA sequence: TGTGCCAGCAGCTTAGATCCCGGCGGCGACTATGGCTACACCTTC.

The gene calls are TRBV11-3 and TRBJ1-1; TRBD1 matches 7 bases. The germline CDR1 and CDR2 sequences are SGHNT and YENEEA. The CDR3 runs 13 residues. V trimming: 3 bases; J trimming: 3 bases; junction bases outside the gene matches: 1. CDR3 protein: CASSFDRDTEAFF. Written as DNA, the CDR3 is TGTGCCAGCAGCTTCGACAGGGACACTGAAGCTTTCTTT.

Worth noting for this clone: The junction shows a germline mismatch at one end, possibly a read error. Other DNA sequences in the same sample also yield this CDR3. The chain joins TRBV30 to TRBJ2-1, with D perhaps matching TRBD2 (7 bases). Germline lookup yields CDR1 GTSNPN and CDR2 SVGIG (reference sequence). This CDR3 has 14 amino acids. CDR3 sequence reads: CACPVGGGGREQFF. The DNA for the CDR3 is TGCGCCTGCCCCGTCGGGGGAGGGGGGCGGGAGCAGTTCTTC.

The chain uses TRBV5-8 and TRBJ2-5, with a tentative D call TRBD2 (5 bases). V was trimmed by 0 bases and J by 9 bases, leaving 12 bases between them. CDR1 is SGHTS and CDR2 is YDEGEE in the germline V gene. The CDR3 runs 13 residues. As DNA, the CDR3 is TGTGCCAGCAGCTTGGGTGAAAGGGAGCCCCAGTACTTC. Translating it yields CASSLGEREPQYF.

This clone was seen only a few times. The rearrangement uses TRBV5-6 and TRBJ2-5; maybe TRBD1 (5 bases). Germline V CDR1 and CDR2: SGHDT, YYEEEE. This CDR3 has 15 amino acids. Trimming removed 0 bases from V and 4 bases from J, with 13 bases in between. CDR3 residues: CASSLEAGILETQYF. CDR3 DNA sequence: TGTGCCAGCAGCTTGGAGGCAGGGATTTTAGAGACCCAGTACTTC.

This clone has only a few counts. The chain couples TRBV6-1 to TRBJ1-5; TRBD1 matches at 7 bases. V lost 5 bases and J lost 3; bases outside the gene matches: 7. Germline CDR1 is MNHNS and CDR2 is SASEGT. The CDR3 consists of 15 residues. The CDR3 spells CASSWGQNSNQPQHF. DNA for the CDR3: TGTGCCAGCAGTTGGGGACAGAACTCCAATCAGCCCCAGCATTTT.

V gene TRBV28 combines with J gene TRBJ1-5; D remains ambiguous. The germline V and J ends were trimmed by 1 base and 7 bases, with 11 bases remaining between them. Germline assignment: CDR1 MDHEN and CDR2 SYDVKM. CDR3 length: 14 amino acids. CDR3 nucleotides: TGTGCCAGCAGTTTATCCCACAGTGGGCAGCCCCAGCATTTT. Encoded protein: CASSLSHSGQPQHF.

The chain links TRBV4-1 to TRBJ2-7; TRBD1 matches at 7 bases. The germline CDR1 and CDR2 sequences are MGHRA and YSYEKL. The V segment lost 3 bases and the J segment 4 bases; nucleotides outside the gene matches: 9. The CDR3 is made up of 15 amino acids. CDR3 bases: TGCGCCAGCAGCCACGCGACAGGGATTCGGTACGAGCAGTACTTC. Translation: CASSHATGIRYEQYF.

This clone was seen only once. The CDR3 loop is CASSLWRSSTDTQYF. The CDR3 DNA follows: TGCGCCAGCAGCCTATGGAGATCTAGCACAGATACGCAGTATTTT. J is TRBJ2-3 and V is TRBV4-1, with unresolved D. This CDR3 region has 15 residues. V was cut by 4 bases and J by 0 bases, with 11 bases left in between. The germline V gene encodes CDR1 MGHRA and CDR2 YSYEKL.

This clone is a singleton in its sample. The chain uses TRBV15 and TRBJ1-3, with D possibly matching TRBD1 (6 bases). Trimming removed 3 bases from V and 0 bases from J, with 12 bases in between. Germline V CDR1 and CDR2: LNHNV, YYDKDF (reference sequence). This CDR3 contains 16 residues. In DNA, the CDR3 is TGTGCCACCAGCAGCCGGGGGGCGAGCTCTGGAAACACCATATATTTT. This codes for CATSSRGASSGNTIYF. Together with reference TRBV15 and TRBJ1-3, the CDR3 gives the full variable domain: DAMVIQNPRYQVTQFGKPVTLSCSQTLNHNVMYWYQQKSSQAPKLLFHYYDKDFNNEADTPDNFQSRRPNTSFCFLDIRSPGLGDTAMYLCATSSRGASSGNTIYFGEGSWLTVV.

The rearrangement uses TRBV4-2 and TRBJ2-1, with D uncertain. This CDR3 region has 15 residues. Germline V gives CDR1 LGHNA, CDR2 YNFKEQ. Trimming took 0 bases from V and 4 from J, leaving 10 bases between them. The CDR3 DNA follows: TGTGCCAGCAGCCAAGAGCGTCCCGCTTACAATGAGCAGTTCTTC. Translating gives CASSQERPAYNEQFF.

The rearrangement joins TRBV4-2 to TRBJ1-4; TRBD1 might be the D (6 bases). V was cut by 1 base and J by 11 bases, with 17 bases left in between. This CDR3 has 15 residues. Germline CDR1 is LGHNA and CDR2 is YNFKEQ. For the CDR3, the DNA is TGTGCCAGCAGCCAAGTCCATCAGGGGATGGGGAAACTGTTTTTT. Protein sequence: CASSQVHQGMGKLFF.

As DNA, the CDR3 is TGTGCCAGCAGCTTGGGGGGTAGCGGGATGCTGAATGAGCAGTTCTTC. This sequence encodes CASSLGGSGMLNEQFF. V gene TRBV5-4 combines with J gene TRBJ2-1; TRBD2 aligns across 8 bases. The ends lost 0 bases at V and 7 bases at J; junction bases unmatched: 9. Germline values: CDR1 SGHNT, CDR2 YYREEE (reference sequence). This CDR3 contains 16 residues. Looking up the rest from reference TRBV5-4 and TRBJ2-1 gives the full variable domain: ETGVTQSPTHLIKTRGQQVTLRCSSQSGHNTVSWYQQALGQGPQFIFQYYREEENGRGNFPPRFSGLQFPNYSSELNVNALELDDSALYLCASSLGGSGMLNEQFFGPGTRLTVL.

This clone showed up just a few times. The chain carries TRBV7-2 and TRBJ1-1, with D possibly TRBD1 on 6 matching bases. V lost 5 bases to trimming and J lost 6 bases, with 10 bases between them. The length of the CDR3 is 12 residues. Germline CDR1 SGHTA, CDR2 FQGNSA. The CDR3 DNA sequence: TGTGCCAGCAGCAAGGGACAATCTGAAGCTTTCTTT. Its protein is CASSKGQSEAFF. Complete variable domain (other parts from reference TRBV7-2 and TRBJ1-1): GAGVSQSPSNKVTEKGKDVELRCDPISGHTALYWYRQSLGQGLEFLIYFQGNSAPDKSGLPSDRFSAERTGGSVSTLTIQRTQQEDSAVYLCASSKGQSEAFFGQGTRLTVV.

The CDR3 loop is CASSRTGVSGANVLTF. The CDR3 nucleotides read TGTGCCAGCAGCAGGACAGGTGTCTCTGGGGCCAACGTCCTGACTTTC. V gene TRBV28 combines with J gene TRBJ2-6; 7 bases map to TRBD1. This CDR3 has 16 amino acids. Germline V gives CDR1 MDHEN, CDR2 SYDVKM. J was trimmed by 0 bases and V by 6 bases; bases with no gene match: 5.

This chain uses TRBV7-8 with TRBJ1-2, with D perhaps matching TRBD1 (5 bases). The germline V gene encodes CDR1 SGHVS and CDR2 FQNEAQ. The ends were cut back, 1 base at V and 3 bases at J, with 9 bases in the middle. The CDR3 covers 14 residues. CDR3 region: CASSLEAGDYGYTF. The CDR3 DNA is TGTGCCAGCAGCTTAGAAGCGGGGGACTATGGCTACACCTTC.

This chain links TRBV1 with TRBJ2-1; the table's D call, TRBD2, has no DNA check behind it. TRBV1 is assigned pseudogene status. The length of the CDR3 is 16 residues. CDR3 coding DNA: TGCACCAGCAGCCAAGTGGAGCTAGCGGGGGTGAATGAGCAGTTCTTC. Protein: CTSSQVELAGVNEQFF.

The J gene is TRBJ1-4, the V gene TRBV27, with TRBD1 as a possible D gene (5 bases). Trimming took 4 bases from V and 7 from J, leaving 10 bases between them. CDR3 length equals 13 residues. In germline, CDR1 is MNHEY, CDR2 SMNVEV (reference sequence). The CDR3 region is CASSYQGREKLFF. The CDR3 DNA reads as TGTGCCAGCAGTTACCAGGGTCGTGAAAAACTGTTTTTT. Full variable domain (missing parts from reference TRBV27 and TRBJ1-4): EAQVTQNPRYLITVTGKKLTVTCSQNMNHEYMSWYRQDPGLGLRQIYYSMNVEVTDKGDVPEGYKVSRKEKRNFPLILESPSPNQTSLYFCASSYQGREKLFFGSGTQLSVL.

The V call is TRBV19, the J call TRBJ2-5; TRBD1 matches at 7 bases. The CDR3 spans 17 residues. Germline assignment: CDR1 LNHDA and CDR2 SQIVND (reference sequence). Trimming cost V 6 bases and J 2 bases; bases outside gene matches: 15. The CDR3 loop is CASSPEPGQTLQETQYF. CDR3 coding DNA: TGTGCCAGTAGCCCGGAACCGGGACAGACTCTTCAAGAGACCCAGTACTTC.

This sequence joins TRBV19 and TRBJ2-3; tentative D call: TRBD2 (5 bases). The V end was cut by 2 bases, the J end by 2 bases, with 14 bases between. Per germline, CDR1 LNHDA and CDR2 SQIVND (reference sequence). CDR3 size: 16 residues. The CDR3 nucleotides read TGTGCCAGTAGTATAAAAAGGGAGAGGGACACAGATACGCAGTATTTT. It encodes CASSIKRERDTDTQYF.

This chain connects TRBV7-2 to TRBJ1-3; 7 nucleotides match TRBD1. J lost 4 bases, V lost 5 bases, and 5 bases had no gene match. The germline V gene has CDR1 SGHTA and CDR2 FQGNSA. The CDR3 contains 14 residues. The CDR3 is CASSVRTGGNTIYF. The CDR3 bases are TGTGCCAGCAGCGTACGGACAGGCGGAAACACCATATATTTT.

In nucleotides, the CDR3 is TGTGCCAGCAGCTTAGGGGGACACAACTCCTACGAGCAGTACTTC. As protein: CASSLGGHNSYEQYF. The chain has TRBV7-2 and TRBJ2-7; D perhaps matches TRBD1 (6 bases). The V gene lost 1 base and the J gene lost 0 bases, with 10 bases spanning the gap. Germline values: CDR1 SGHTA, CDR2 FQGNSA. There are 15 residues in the CDR3. The full variable domain, rest sourced from reference TRBV7-2 and TRBJ2-7, is GAGVSQSPSNKVTEKGKDVELRCDPISGHTALYWYRQSLGQGLEFLIYFQGNSAPDKSGLPSDRFSAERTGGSVSTLTIQRTQQEDSAVYLCASSLGGHNSYEQYFGPGTRLTVT.

This sequence joins TRBV5-4 and TRBJ2-5; 11 positions match TRBD2. This CDR3 has 15 amino acids. Germline V CDR1 and CDR2: SGHNT, YYREEE (reference sequence). V lost 3 bases and J lost 3; bases outside the gene matches: 4. CDR3 protein: CASSYTGLAEETQYF. The CDR3 nucleotides are TGTGCCAGCAGCTACACGGGACTAGCGGAAGAGACCCAGTACTTC.

This chain uses TRBV6-4 with TRBJ1-1, with D possibly being TRBD1 (6 bases). V was trimmed by 6 bases and J by 4 bases, leaving 12 bases between them. CDR3 length: 13 residues. The germline V gene encodes CDR1 MRHNA and CDR2 SNTAGT. CDR3 coding DNA: TGTGCCAGCAGGCTAGGACAGTCCACTGAAGCTTTCTTT. Translated, it gives CASRLGQSTEAFF.

This clone has only a few counts. The chain recombines TRBV28 with TRBJ2-5; possibly TRBD2 for D (6 bases). Trimming removed 5 bases at V and 5 bases at J, with 18 bases between. The CDR3 is 15 residues long. CDR1 is MDHEN, CDR2 SYDVKM, per germline. CDR3 protein: CASSPPAAREETQYF. CDR3 DNA: TGTGCCAGCAGTCCCCCCGCGGCACGGGAGGAGACCCAGTACTTC. Drawing the rest from reference TRBV28 and TRBJ2-5, the complete variable domain is DVKVTQSSRYLVKRTGEKVFLECVQDMDHENMFWYRQDPGLGLRLIYFSYDVKMKEKGDIPEGYSVSREKKERFSLILESASTNQTSMYLCASSPPAAREETQYFGPGTRLLVL.

V gene TRBV5-1 combines with J gene TRBJ2-1, with no clear D. Germline CDR1 is SGHRS and CDR2 is YFSETQ. This CDR3 is built from 15 residues. Trimming stripped 0 bases from V and 4 bases from J, with 11 bases between. The CDR3 reads CASSLALGSYNEQFF. Written as DNA, the CDR3 is TGCGCCAGCAGCTTGGCCCTCGGGTCTTACAATGAGCAGTTCTTC.

V and J are TRBV6-6 and TRBJ1-5, with 8 bases aligning to TRBD1. The CDR3 runs 14 residues. V dropped 5 bases and J dropped 2; count of bases not matched to a gene: 2. Germline assignment: CDR1 MNHNY and CDR2 SVGAGI (reference sequence). CDR3 in amino acids: CASSLTGGNQPQHF. The CDR3 DNA reads TGTGCCAGCAGTCTGACAGGGGGCAATCAGCCCCAGCATTTT.

The chain uses TRBV10-3 and TRBJ1-5; D unresolved. The CDR3 has 14 amino acids. In germline, CDR1 is ENHRY, CDR2 SYGVKD. V was pared by 1 base and J by 4 bases, with 8 bases between. The CDR3 bases are TGTGCCATCAGTGAGTTGACACGGAATCAGCCCCAGCATTTT. Translation gives CAISELTRNQPQHF.